These T cell receptor beta chains were read from a single sample in a study of CD8+ T cells in alopecia areata. Sequenced by immunoSEQ multiplex PCR; TCRdb stores in-frame clones only, minus some. In the table there are approximately 160,000 clones, around 59% of which are singletons. Material: CD4+ T cells sorted from blood, obtained at week 24, from a patient treated with tofacitinib. These receptors were obtained from a human donor with alopecia areata. Both conserved end residues are part of each CDR3. D genes are given only for firm matches. The size of a clone is reported for some rows only, either as once, few or many, or as a class for expanded clones.

j_call	clone_size	v_call	d_call	cdr3_nt	cdr3_aa
TRBJ1-5	few	TRBV4-1	-	TGCGCCAGCAGCCAAGAACGGGCCAACAATCAGCCCCAGCATTTT	CASSQERANNQPQHF
TRBJ1-2	few	TRBV29-1	TRBD1	TGCAGCGTAGGACAGGGGCTTGGGGGCTACACCTTC	CSVGQGLGGYTF
TRBJ1-1	-	TRBV29-1	-	TGCAGCGTTGGGGACATCAATGAAGCTTTCTTT	CSVGDINEAFF
TRBJ1-6	once	TRBV10-3	-	TGTGCCATCACCAATCGACAGGATTCACCCCTCCACTTT	CAITNRQDSPLHF
TRBJ1-2	once	TRBV6-5	-	TGTGCCAGCAGTGAGTCAACAGGGTATGGCTACACCTTC	CASSESTGYGYTF
TRBJ2-5	once	TRBV25-1	-	TGTGCCAGCAGTGCTCCGGGACGGCAAGAGACCCAGTACTTC	CASSAPGRQETQYF
TRBJ2-7	-	TRBV18	-	TGTGCCAGCTCACCGAACCCTCGCGAGCAGTACTTC	CASSPNPREQYF
TRBJ1-1	-	TRBV2	-	TGTGCCAGCAGCACACCGGGAGGCCCTAACACTGAAGCTTTCTTT	CASSTPGGPNTEAFF
TRBJ1-1	-	TRBV29-1	-	TGCAGCGGTCGGGGGACAGAAGCTTTCTTT	CSGRGTEAFF
TRBJ1-3	-	TRBV6-5	-	TGTGCCAGCAGTTACATCGAGGCTGGAAACACCATATATTTT	CASSYIEAGNTIYF
TRBJ1-2	-	TRBV4-1	-	TGCGCCAGCAGCCAACCCCCAACTAGGAATCAGGCCCGCGGCTACACCTTC	CASSQPPTRNQARGYTF
TRBJ2-7	-	TRBV5-1	-	TGCGCCAGCAGCTTGGCGAGGGCTACCTACGAGCAGTACTTC	CASSLARATYEQYF
TRBJ2-7	-	TRBV27	-	TGTGCCAGCAGTACACAGGGTAGCGAGCAGTACTTC	CASSTQGSEQYF
TRBJ2-5	-	TRBV2	-	TGTGCCAGCGGGGAGGAGACCCAGTACTTC	CASGEETQYF
TRBJ2-1	many	TRBV7-2	-	TGTGCCAGCAGCTTAGCCTTCGGGACCAGTTACAATGAGCAGTTCTTC	CASSLAFGTSYNEQFF
TRBJ1-6	few	TRBV7-9	-	TGTGCCAGCAGCTTAGATCAGGGCCGCTCACCCCTCCACTTT	CASSLDQGRSPLHF
TRBJ2-7	-	TRBV7-2	TRBD1	TGTGCCAGCAGCCGGGACAGCATCTACGAGCAGTACTTC	CASSRDSIYEQYF
TRBJ1-5	-	TRBV2	-	TGTGCCAGCAGTGAGTGGACAGCCTACAATCAGCCCCAGCATTTT	CASSEWTAYNQPQHF
TRBJ2-1	-	TRBV11-3	TRBD2	TGTGCCAGCAGCCGCGCGGGGGGCAGTCGGGTTGAGCAGTTCTTC	CASSRAGGSRVEQFF
TRBJ2-2	few	TRBV7-3	TRBD1	TGTGCCAGCAGCCGCCTCGGGACAGGGGGCGCGACCGGGGAGCTGTTTTTT	CASSRLGTGGATGELFF
TRBJ2-7	-	TRBV9	-	TGTGCCAGCAGCGTAGGGCCCCAGGGCATCTACGAGCAGTACTTC	CASSVGPQGIYEQYF
TRBJ1-2	-	TRBV27	TRBD1	TGTGCCAGCAGTCCTCGAAATACAGGGGCTTATGGCTACACCTTC	CASSPRNTGAYGYTF
TRBJ2-5	-	TRBV29-1	TRBD1	TGCAGCGTGCAGACAGGGGGGGAGACCCAGTACTTC	CSVQTGGETQYF
TRBJ1-2	-	TRBV5-1	-	TGCGCCAGCAGTGACCAGGGCCTCTATGGCTACACCTTC	CASSDQGLYGYTF
TRBJ2-5	few	TRBV4-2	-	TGTGCCAGCAGCCAAGAGAGGACTAGGGGGGAGACCCAGTACTTC	CASSQERTRGETQYF
TRBJ2-1	few	TRBV10-3	TRBD2	TGTGCCATACGGACTAGCGGCAATGAGCAGTTCTTC	CAIRTSGNEQFF
TRBJ2-7	-	TRBV7-9	-	TGTGCCAGCAGCATTGGTGGGACACCAACCTACGAGCAGTACTTC	CASSIGGTPTYEQYF
TRBJ1-2	once	TRBV4-1	TRBD1	TGCGCCAGCAGCCAAGGGGGGGACAGGGAATTCTTATACGGCTACACCTTC	CASSQGGDREFLYGYTF
TRBJ2-3	-	TRBV5-6	-	TGTGCCAGCAGCTCCGCGGTGACAGATACGCAGTATTTT	CASSSAVTDTQYF
TRBJ2-5	few	TRBV9	TRBD1	TGTGCCAGCAGCGAAACAGGGGTTGAGACCCAGTACTTC	CASSETGVETQYF
TRBJ1-5	-	TRBV29-1	-	TGCAGCGTTGAGCAGGGACGCAATCAGCCCCAGCATTTT	CSVEQGRNQPQHF
TRBJ2-5	once	TRBV14	-	TGTGCCAGCAGCCGAATGGAAGAGACCCAGTACTTC	CASSRMEETQYF
TRBJ2-5	few	TRBV19	-	TGTGCCAGTAGTATAGCAGAGCAAGAGACCCAGTACTTC	CASSIAEQETQYF
TRBJ2-3	few	TRBV29-1	-	TGCAGCGTAAGGGGCAGGGTAGCAGATACGCAGTATTTT	CSVRGRVADTQYF
TRBJ2-1	-	TRBV5-6	TRBD2	TGTGCCAGCAGCCCCCATGGCGGGGGGGCCCACAATGAGCAGTTCTTC	CASSPHGGGAHNEQFF
TRBJ1-2	-	TRBV30	-	TGTGCCTGGAGTGTGGGAGGGTTGTATGGCTACACCTTC	CAWSVGGLYGYTF
TRBJ2-7	-	TRBV19	TRBD2	TGTGCCAGTAGTACACTAGCGGGACACTACGAGCAGTACTTC	CASSTLAGHYEQYF
TRBJ2-1	once	TRBV29-1	TRBD1	TGCAGCGTGGGGGACAGGGTTTACAATGAGCAGTTCTTC	CSVGDRVYNEQFF
TRBJ2-3	-	TRBV7-9	-	TGTGCCAGCAGCTCGCCGGACGGGGGAGGTACGCAGTATTTT	CASSSPDGGGTQYF
TRBJ1-5	once	TRBV2	-	TGTGCCAGCAGTCTAAGCAATCAGCCCCAGCATTTT	CASSLSNQPQHF
TRBJ2-2	-	TRBV6-6	-	TGTGCCAGCAGTTACTATGAGCCCGGTGACACCGGGGAGCTGTTTTTT	CASSYYEPGDTGELFF
TRBJ1-2	-	TRBV2	-	TGTGCCAGCAGTGGACAGGCAACTAACTATGGCTACACCTTC	CASSGQATNYGYTF
TRBJ1-1	-	TRBV20-1	-	TGCAGTGCTACTGACACTGAAGCTTTCTTT	CSATDTEAFF
TRBJ1-1	-	TRBV6-5	TRBD1	TGTGCCAGCAGTTACTCCCGGACAGGGGTGAACACTGAAGCTTTCTTT	CASSYSRTGVNTEAFF
TRBJ1-5	-	TRBV7-8	-	TGTGCCAGCAGCTCCGGGAGGTCCGGAGGGAGGAATCAGCCCCAGCATTTT	CASSSGRSGGRNQPQHF
TRBJ1-1	-	TRBV29-1	-	TGCAGCGTTGACGTAGTCCGAGGGGACACTGAAGCTTTCTTT	CSVDVVRGDTEAFF
TRBJ2-4	few	TRBV6-5	TRBD2	TGTGCCAGCAGTTACTCGCCAGGGAGGGAAGGCATTCAGTACTTC	CASSYSPGREGIQYF
TRBJ1-3	-	TRBV2	-	TGTGCCAGCAGTCAACAAGCGCCTGGAAACACCATATATTTT	CASSQQAPGNTIYF
TRBJ2-3	-	TRBV5-1	-	TGCGCCAGCAGCTTGGCCGCTGATACGCAGTATTTT	CASSLAADTQYF
TRBJ1-2	few	TRBV7-9	-	TGTGCCAGCAGCTCCTCTAGGGGCTACACCTTC	CASSSSRGYTF
TRBJ1-2	-	TRBV20-1	TRBD1	TGCAGTGCTGGGACAGGGGAGGGCTACACCTTC	CSAGTGEGYTF
TRBJ2-2	once	TRBV29-1	-	TGCAGCGGAGGACGAACGAACACCGGGGAGCTGTTTTTT	CSGGRTNTGELFF
TRBJ2-5	-	TRBV11-3	TRBD1	TGTGCCAGCAGCCCTAGGACAGGGGGCCCCCAAGAGACCCAGTACTTC	CASSPRTGGPQETQYF
TRBJ1-2	-	TRBV5-1	TRBD1	TGCGCCAGCAGGCCAGGGGGCGCGGAAGGCTACACCTTC	CASRPGGAEGYTF
TRBJ2-3	-	TRBV5-1	TRBD1	TGCGCCAGCAGCCCCCGGGGACAGACAGATACGCAGTATTTT	CASSPRGQTDTQYF
TRBJ2-7	-	TRBV7-2	-	TGTGCCAGCAGCCCCGGCCAGGCGTCCCACGAGCAGTACTTC	CASSPGQASHEQYF
TRBJ1-6	-	TRBV5-1	-	TGCGCCAGCAGCTTGGAGGGGAGCTCCTATAATTCACCCCTCCACTTT	CASSLEGSSYNSPLHF
TRBJ2-1	few	TRBV19	-	TGTGCCAGTGTAGGCAATGAGCAGTTCTTC	CASVGNEQFF
TRBJ2-1	-	TRBV5-1	-	TGCGCCAGCAGCTTGACAGGCACCTACAATGAGCAGTTCTTC	CASSLTGTYNEQFF
TRBJ1-2	-	TRBV7-9	-	TGTGCCAGCAGCTTAGCGTCGGCCGGGAGTTATGGCTACACCTTC	CASSLASAGSYGYTF